The present T cell receptor (beta chain) was sequenced within a study of shared clonotypes between healthy human individuals. About the research overall: The donor group consisted of two women and three men, aged 18 to 49.

The test was conducted at deep level. TCRdb's table, derived via immunoSEQ multiplex PCR, lists solely in-frame clones and lacks some. The data show some 580,000 clones, more than 95% seen once. This CDR3 contains 13 residues. Between the trimmed V and J ends, which lost 0 bases and 7 bases, there was a span of 8 bases. Germline loops: CDR1 SGHRS, CDR2 YFSETQ. This clone occurred once. As yet, its antigen is unknown. Study-level findings and limits: The four-donor shared clonotypes exceeded non-shared clonotypes in generation probability, with non-shared ones scoring lower. Generally, estimated richness proved larger in naive subsets than it did in memory subsets.

The chain employs TRBV5-1 and TRBJ2-1; D not certain. Sequences were obtained from naive CD4+ T cells sorted from blood. The subset was: CD45RA+ positively selected. The TCR was taken from a woman aged 30 to 39 in good health. CDR3 nucleotide sequence: TGCGCCAGCAGCTTGGTACCAGATAATGAGCAGTTCTTC. Translating it yields CASSLVPDNEQFF.